The present T cell receptor beta chain was sequenced within a study of T cell changes during pregnancy in multiple sclerosis (dated by TCRdb to the late 2010s). Some background on the complete study: The study examined how the T cell repertoire changed over the course of pregnancy in women with multiple sclerosis.

The method behind the library was the immunoSEQ multiplex PCR assay. TCRdb mirrors the immuneACCESS table, restricted to in-frame sequences. Some clones are absent from its copies; in checked studies, under half trace to an unresolved V gene, and the reason for the others is unknown. Within this sample are about 64,000 clones, with around 90% of them counted one time only. The biggest ten clones account for roughly 1.5% of the sample. Via the germline V gene (reference sequence), CDR1 is LNHDA and CDR2 SQIVND. Clipping removes 2 bases from V and 1 base from J, with 11 as the unmatched junction base count. The CDR3 numbers 19 residues from cysteine through phenylalanine. The entry retains the CDR3 DNA only, 57 bases that are in frame from base 1. About this clone: No antigen is known for it. Base-call qualities are not available, and no considerably larger clone is one nucleotide away.

The sequences come from peripheral blood, collected in the second trimester of pregnancy. This clonotype was obtained from a female donor with multiple sclerosis, enrolled in a pregnancy study. The receptor chain draws on TRBV19 and TRBJ2-4; a stretch of 10 junction bases matches TRBD1. The DNA sequence is given as TGTGCCAGTAGTATAATGGGACAGGGGTCATCGTGGGCCAAAAACATTCAGTACTTC. Translated, it reads CASSIMGQGSSWAKNIQYF.